Below, 15 T cell receptor beta chains from the same sample are listed, as sequenced in a study of cytomegalovirus exposure and HLA in healthy donors. The PCR contained 60 Vbeta and 13 Jbeta primers. Assay used: immunoSEQ multiplex PCR; TCRdb lists only in-frame clones, some missing. The repertoire shows around 78,000 clones; the top ten hold 3.5% to 4%. The sequencing sample was made of PBMCs. The source of these receptors is a man aged 18 to 35 in good health and CMV-seropositive.

The CDR3 nucleotides read TGTGCCAGCAGTGAAGCGGTTGGAGGGCTGGAGACTGAAGCTTTCTTT. It is translated as CASSEAVGGLETEAFF. This chain connects TRBV6-1 to TRBJ1-1; D is ambiguous. This CDR3 region has 16 residues. Trimming pared 0 bases from V and 5 bases from J, leaving 16 bases between. Per the germline V gene, CDR1 is MNHNS and CDR2 is SASEGT.

The J gene is TRBJ1-1, the V gene TRBV2, with 7 bases that match TRBD1. The germline gives CDR1 SNHLY, CDR2 FYNNEI. J lost 0 bases, V lost 5 bases, and 3 bases had no gene match. The CDR3 totals 14 residues. The CDR3 reads CASSRDRLNTEAFF. CDR3 coding DNA: TGTGCCAGCAGTCGGGACAGATTGAACACTGAAGCTTTCTTT.

The V and J genes are TRBV5-4 and TRBJ2-1, with D hard to call. The CDR3 covers 15 residues. Trimming shortened V by 4 bases and J by 1 base, and 12 bases separated the two germline ends. CDR1 is SGHNT and CDR2 is YYREEE in the germline V gene (reference sequence). The CDR3 sequence is CASSRGQVSYNEQFF. CDR3 coding DNA: TGTGCCAGCAGCCGTGGTCAGGTGTCCTACAATGAGCAGTTCTTC.

This chain links TRBV5-1 with TRBJ1-2; D remains ambiguous. The CDR3 loop spans 15 amino acids. From germline, CDR1 is SGHRS and CDR2 YFSETQ. V was cut by 0 bases and J by 4 bases, with 13 bases left in between. CDR3 bases: TGCGCCAGCAGCTTGGACGGCCCAAGGAGCTATGGCTACACCTTC. Translating it yields CASSLDGPRSYGYTF. Using reference TRBV5-1 and TRBJ1-2 for the parts outside the CDR3, the full variable domain is KAGVTQTPRYLIKTRGQQVTLSCSPISGHRSVSWYQQTPGQGLQFLFEYFSETQRNKGNFPGRFSGRQFSNSRSEMNVSTLELGDSALYLCASSLDGPRSYGYTFGSGTRLTVV.

The chain recombines TRBV6-4 with TRBJ2-2, with 7 nucleotides matching TRBD1. Per germline, CDR1 MRHNA and CDR2 SNTAGT. The CDR3 runs 14 residues. With V trimmed by 3 bases and J by 4 bases, 2 bases remained unmatched. CDR3 bases: TGTGCCAGCAGTGAGACAGGGAGCACCGGGGAGCTGTTTTTT. This codes for CASSETGSTGELFF.

The CDR3 nucleotides are TGTGCAAGTCGCGTAAGAGGACAGGGTAAAGGAGTTGGGTCCTACGAGCAGTACTTC. Protein sequence: CASRVRGQGKGVGSYEQYF. The chain joins TRBV12-2 to TRBJ2-7; the D call TRBD1 from the table was never checked on the DNA. TRBV12-2 corresponds to a pseudogene. The CDR3 totals 19 residues.

The chain uses TRBV6-1 and TRBJ2-7; 11 bases are a match to TRBD1. CDR1 and CDR2 (germline): MNHNS, SASEGT. V lost 6 bases, J lost 2 bases, and 3 bases stayed unmatched. The CDR3 has 14 amino acids. The CDR3 protein is CASRDRGRAYEQYF. In DNA, the CDR3 is TGTGCCAGCAGGGACAGGGGGCGCGCCTACGAGCAGTACTTC.

V and J are TRBV5-1 and TRBJ2-3, with TRBD1 matching 7 bases. The CDR3 sequence is 14 residues long. Germline trimming cut 4 bases from V and 8 bases from J; bases unmatched to any gene: 10. Germline V lookup: CDR1 SGHRS, CDR2 YFSETQ. The CDR3 DNA reads as TGCGCCAGCAGCGAGCCGGGACAGAGTTTTACGCAGTATTTT. Encoded protein: CASSEPGQSFTQYF. Based on the CDR3 plus reference TRBV5-1 and TRBJ2-3, the full variable domain is KAGVTQTPRYLIKTRGQQVTLSCSPISGHRSVSWYQQTPGQGLQFLFEYFSETQRNKGNFPGRFSGRQFSNSRSEMNVSTLELGDSALYLCASSEPGQSFTQYFGPGTRLTVL.

The chain is built from TRBV28 and TRBJ1-4, with unresolved D. The CDR3 spans 15 residues. The germline V gene has CDR1 MDHEN and CDR2 SYDVKM. V lost 4 bases, J lost 2 bases, and 11 bases lay in between. CDR3 in DNA: TGTGCCAGCAGTTCCACCACCGGGACTAATGAAAAACTGTTTTTT. As protein: CASSSTTGTNEKLFF.

The chain recombines TRBV7-9 with TRBJ2-7; 7 nucleotides line up with TRBD2. V was clipped by 1 base and J by 6 bases; unmatched bases: 3. Germline CDR1 is SEHNR and CDR2 is FQNEAQ (reference sequence). The CDR3 spans 13 residues. CDR3 protein: CASSLEAGSEQYF. The CDR3 bases are TGTGCCAGCAGCTTAGAAGCGGGGTCCGAGCAGTACTTC.

The chain recombines TRBV18 with TRBJ1-1; D not resolved. Germline V gene lookup returns CDR1 KGHSH and CDR2 LQKENI. This CDR3 comprises 15 residues. V was cut by 0 bases and J by 1 base, with 9 bases left in between. For the CDR3, the DNA is TGTGCCAGCTCACCACCGAATCTGGCGAACACTGAAGCTTTCTTT. As protein: CASSPPNLANTEAFF.

CDR3 sequence reads: CASSYTVGGSKNYGYTF. CDR3 sequence (DNA): TGTGCCAGCAGCTATACGGTAGGCGGCAGCAAGAACTATGGCTACACCTTC. The genes are TRBV11-2 and TRBJ1-2; D is undetermined. The CDR3 length is 17 residues. CDR1 is SGHAT, CDR2 FQNNGV, per germline. V dropped 4 bases and J dropped 2 bases, with 20 bases sitting between them.

The CDR3 sequence: CASSYSRGPDNEQFF. The CDR3 DNA sequence: TGTGCCAGCAGTTACTCGCGGGGGCCCGACAATGAGCAGTTCTTC. The J gene is TRBJ2-1, the V gene TRBV6-5, with D tentatively TRBD2 (7 bases). This CDR3 contains 15 residues. Trimming took off 0 bases at V and 5 bases at J, with 11 bases between the two ends. Germline V CDR1 and CDR2: MNHEY, SVGAGI.

The J gene is TRBJ1-3, the V gene TRBV5-1; the match to TRBD1 covers 7 bases. CDR1 SGHRS and CDR2 YFSETQ come from the germline V gene. CDR3 length: 17 residues. V was pared by 6 bases and J by 4 bases, with 16 bases of the junction left unmatched. This CDR3 reads CASTRDSDPSGGNTIYF. The CDR3 coding sequence is TGCGCCAGCACCCGGGACAGTGACCCTTCGGGGGGAAACACCATATATTTT.

The rearrangement joins TRBV18 to TRBJ2-3, with 9 bases fitting TRBD1. The CDR3 length is 16 residues. Per the germline V gene, CDR1 is KGHSH and CDR2 is LQKENI. Trimming cost V 2 bases and J 3 bases; bases outside gene matches: 6. CDR3 coding DNA: TGTGCCAGCTCACCATCACAGGGGGCTGATACAGATACGCAGTATTTT. This codes for CASSPSQGADTDTQYF.